The 11 T cell receptor beta chains below all came from one sample that was sequenced in a study of cytomegalovirus exposure and HLA in healthy donors. PCR used 60 Vbeta primers and 13 Jbeta primers. TCRdb keeps only in-frame clones here, not all; method: immunoSEQ multiplex PCR. The sample shows more than 95,000 clones, approximately 70% of them seen only once. The sequencing sample was made of PBMCs. These receptors came from a woman aged 40 to 50 in good health and CMV-seropositive.

This clone was observed a few times. This chain links TRBV19 with TRBJ2-3; 10 bases are a match to TRBD2. Germline loops: CDR1 LNHDA, CDR2 SQIVND (reference sequence). V shed 1 base, J shed 4 bases, and the junction held 2 bases outside the gene matches. The CDR3 spans 15 residues. The CDR3 loop is CASSIASGSADTQYF. CDR3 nucleotides: TGTGCCAGTAGTATAGCTAGCGGGAGCGCAGATACGCAGTATTTT.

CDR3 nucleotide sequence: TGCGCCAGCAGCTTAGGACGGGAGAGAAACCAAGAGACCCAGTACTTC. Its translation: CASSLGRERNQETQYF. The chain uses TRBV5-1 and TRBJ2-5, with D maybe TRBD2 (6 bases). V lost 2 bases, J lost 0 bases, and 14 bases lay in between. The CDR3 spans 16 residues. CDR1 is SGHRS and CDR2 is YFSETQ in the germline V gene. Using reference TRBV5-1 and TRBJ2-5 for the parts outside the CDR3, the full variable domain is KAGVTQTPRYLIKTRGQQVTLSCSPISGHRSVSWYQQTPGQGLQFLFEYFSETQRNKGNFPGRFSGRQFSNSRSEMNVSTLELGDSALYLCASSLGRERNQETQYFGPGTRLLVL.

The V call is TRBV6-5, the J call TRBJ2-7; 8 bases are shared with TRBD2. CDR1 is MNHEY, CDR2 SVGAGI, per germline. The junction had 4 bases not matched to a gene; V was cut back by 0 bases and J by 0 bases. This CDR3 comprises 16 residues. The CDR3 sequence is CASSYSAGGYSYEQYF. The CDR3 nucleotides are TGTGCCAGCAGTTACTCGGCGGGAGGCTACTCCTACGAGCAGTACTTC.

The rearrangement links TRBV7-8 to TRBJ1-5; D gene ambiguous. V was trimmed by 2 bases and J by 1 base, leaving 6 bases between them. The CDR3 has 14 amino acids. Looked up from germline, CDR1 is SGHVS and CDR2 is FQNEAQ. The CDR3 sequence is CASSLMESNQPQHF. CDR3 DNA: TGTGCCAGCAGCTTAATGGAGAGCAATCAGCCCCAGCATTTT.

The rearrangement joins TRBV18 to TRBJ1-4; D remains ambiguous. Looked up from germline, CDR1 is KGHSH and CDR2 is LQKENI. This CDR3 region has 14 residues. Trimming took 5 bases from V and 3 from J, leaving 10 bases between them. The DNA of the CDR3 is TGTGCCAGCTCATACGACATTGCTAATGAAAAACTGTTTTTT. Its translation: CASSYDIANEKLFF.

This clone has just one count. The chain has TRBV5-1 and TRBJ1-1; a weak D match, TRBD1 (5 bases). The V gene's germline CDR1 is SGHRS and CDR2 YFSETQ. The CDR3 is 16 amino acids. Trimming shortened V by 4 bases and J by 0 bases, and 16 bases separated the two germline ends. CDR3: CASSPDGGRVNTEAFF. The CDR3, as DNA: TGCGCCAGCAGCCCCGATGGGGGGAGGGTGAACACTGAAGCTTTCTTT.

A few counts support this clone. The V call is TRBV9, the J call TRBJ2-7; 10 nucleotides match TRBD2. The CDR3 is 14 amino acids. The V segment lost 3 bases and the J segment 5 bases; nucleotides outside the gene matches: 5. Germline CDR1 SGDLS, CDR2 YYNGEE. CDR3 sequence reads: CASSASGSFDEQYF. CDR3 bases: TGTGCCAGCAGCGCTAGCGGGAGTTTCGACGAGCAGTACTTC.

This chain links TRBV29-1 with TRBJ2-5; 8 nucleotides agree with TRBD1. The J call may be faulty, since TRBJ2-7 better matches the DNA end. The CDR3 is made up of 14 amino acids. The germline V gene has CDR1 SQVTM and CDR2 ANQGSEA. The CDR3 sequence is CSVVGQDASYEQYF. CDR3 coding DNA: TGCAGCGTGGTGGGACAGGATGCGTCCTACGAGCAGTACTTC.

This clone occurred once. The CDR3 loop reads CASSEEMGAQPQHF. The CDR3, as DNA: TGTGCCAGCAGTGAAGAAATGGGGGCTCAGCCCCAGCATTTT. This sequence joins TRBV6-5 and TRBJ1-5; D perhaps matches TRBD1 (6 bases). Germline-derived CDR1 and CDR2 are MNHEY and SVGAGI. V was cut by 5 bases and J by 6 bases, with 14 bases left in between. CDR3 length: 14 residues.

The V call is TRBV4-1, the J call TRBJ2-7, with D possibly TRBD1 on 7 matching bases. V was trimmed by 1 base and J by 1 base, leaving 11 bases between them. There are 15 residues in the CDR3. Germline CDR1 MGHRA, CDR2 YSYEKL. In DNA, the CDR3 is TGCGCCAGCAGCCAAGCGGCGGGACAGTCCTACGAGCAGTACTTC. It encodes CASSQAAGQSYEQYF.

This clone showed up just a few times. The chain has TRBV5-1 and TRBJ1-1; a weak D match, TRBD1 (5 bases). Germline V lookup: CDR1 SGHRS, CDR2 YFSETQ. There are 16 residues in the CDR3. Trimming took 0 bases from V and 5 from J, leaving 17 bases between them. The CDR3 loop reads CASSLGGGDLGTEAFF. In DNA form, the CDR3 reads TGCGCCAGCAGCTTGGGCGGGGGGGATTTGGGAACTGAAGCTTTCTTT.